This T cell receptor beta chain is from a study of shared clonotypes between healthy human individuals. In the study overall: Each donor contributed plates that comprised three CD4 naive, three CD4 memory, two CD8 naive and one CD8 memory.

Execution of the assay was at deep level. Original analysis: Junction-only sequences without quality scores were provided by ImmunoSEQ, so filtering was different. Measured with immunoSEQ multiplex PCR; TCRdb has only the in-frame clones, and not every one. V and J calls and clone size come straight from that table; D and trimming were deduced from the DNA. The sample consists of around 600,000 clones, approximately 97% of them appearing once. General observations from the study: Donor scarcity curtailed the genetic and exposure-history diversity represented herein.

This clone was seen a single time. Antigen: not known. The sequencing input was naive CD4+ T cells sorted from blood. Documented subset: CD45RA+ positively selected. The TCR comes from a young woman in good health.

In DNA form, the CDR3 reads TGTGCCACCAGCAGTAGACAGGGTTCGTTTGAAAAACTGTTTTTT. Residues: CATSSRQGSFEKLFF. This chain uses TRBV15 with TRBJ1-4, with 7 positions matching TRBD1. The CDR3 sequence is 15 residues long. V was clipped by 3 bases and J by 7 bases; unmatched bases: 8. CDR1 and CDR2 (germline): LNHNV, YYDKDF (reference sequence).